The sequence of this TCR beta chain was determined in a study of brain T cells in children with intractable seizures. Noted time point: blood from clinic visit 5 months post-surgery; TSC patient then seizure free. The sequenced cases were selected for having the highest brain T cell transcript signatures. A single count supports this clone. Generated by immunoSEQ multiplex PCR, the TCRdb table keeps only in-frame clones and is missing some. This sample has 300,000 to 400,000 clones, with 93% found just once. The germline V gene has CDR1 WNHNN and CDR2 SYGVQD (reference sequence). V lost 6 bases, J lost 2 bases, and 8 bases stayed unmatched. This CDR3 has 16 residues.

Sequenced here: peripheral blood, sampled approximately 5 months after surgery. This receptor was identified in a boy in the first two years of life with tuberous sclerosis and intractable seizures. J is TRBJ1-5 and V is TRBV10-1; 9 bases agree with TRBD1. The CDR3 reads CASRSNRTGGNQPQHF. Here the CDR3 DNA reads TGCGCCAGCAGATCAAACCGGACAGGGGGCAATCAGCCCCAGCATTTT.